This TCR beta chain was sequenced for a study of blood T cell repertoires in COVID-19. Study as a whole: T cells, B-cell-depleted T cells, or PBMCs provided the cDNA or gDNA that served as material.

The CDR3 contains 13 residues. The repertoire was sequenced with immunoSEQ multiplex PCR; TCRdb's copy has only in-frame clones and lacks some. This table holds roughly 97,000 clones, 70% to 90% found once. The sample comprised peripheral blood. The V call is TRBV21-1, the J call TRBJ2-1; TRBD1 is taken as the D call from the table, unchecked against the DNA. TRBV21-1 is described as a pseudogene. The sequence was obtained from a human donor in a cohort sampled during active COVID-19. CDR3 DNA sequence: TGTGCCAGCAACAGGGTGGGCTACAATGAGCAGTTCTTC. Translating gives CASNRVGYNEQFF.